This TCR beta chain was captured by sequencing in a study of T cells after yellow fever vaccination. Notes on the study in general: The secondary response was weaker, and its peak arrived faster, on day 5 versus 15.

Per germline, CDR1 SGDLS and CDR2 YYNGEE. V lost 0 bases and J 2 bases, leaving 10 bases between the germline ends. CDR3 size: 15 residues. This clonotype turned up a few times. What it binds is unknown. Making TCR cDNA involved 5'RACE template switching, which added UMIs and a universal primer site. A single record per CDR3 protein comes from TCRdb applying MiXCR to the 5' RACE reads. In the table there are about 360,000 distinct CDR3 sequences, more than 5.5% of which are singletons. This clonotype originated in a man aged 25 to 45 who received the YFV17D yellow fever vaccine. The chain links TRBV9 to TRBJ2-3, with D maybe TRBD2 (6 bases). The sequencing here drew on PBMCs, taken 5 days after the yellow fever booster vaccination. CDR3 DNA: TGTGCCAGCAGCGTAGTCCTAGCGCCCACAGATACGCAGTATTTT. Translation: CASSVVLAPTDTQYF. Together with reference TRBV9 and TRBJ2-3, the CDR3 gives the full variable domain: DSGVTQTPKHLITATGQRVTLRCSPRSGDLSVYWYQQSLDQGLQFLIQYYNGEERAKGNILERFSAQQFPDLHSELNLSSLELGDSALYFCASSVVLAPTDTQYFGPGTRLTVL.